The 14 T cell receptor beta chains below all came from one sample that was sequenced in a study of T cell changes during pregnancy in multiple sclerosis (dated by TCRdb to the late 2010s). The method was the immunoSEQ multiplex PCR assay. What TCRdb holds here is the immuneACCESS table cut down to in-frame rearrangements. Part of the clones is not present; checked against another copy, under half of the missing clones reflect an unresolved V gene, and the others are unexplained. A total of some 21,000 clones appear in this sample, roughly 90% of them only once. Jointly, the top ten make up 0.55% to 0.8% of the sample. Material: CD4+ T cells from peripheral blood mononuclear cells, obtained in the third trimester of pregnancy. The receptors were sampled from a female donor with multiple sclerosis, enrolled in a pregnancy study.

The V and J genes are TRBV10-1 and TRBJ2-3; a possible D gene is TRBD2 (5 bases). V lost 3 bases and J lost 4, with 11 bases in between. CDR3 length: 14 residues. Germline assignment: CDR1 WNHNN and CDR2 SYGVQD (reference sequence). The CDR3 sequence: CASSDLRRADTQYF. The CDR3 DNA is TGCGCCAGCAGTGATCTGAGGCGGGCAGATACGCAGTATTTT.

This chain connects TRBV28 to TRBJ1-1, with D maybe TRBD1 (6 bases). Trimming shortened V by 1 base and J by 4 bases, and 10 bases separated the two germline ends. This CDR3 comprises 14 residues. Germline CDR1 reads MDHEN; CDR2 reads SYDVKM. The CDR3 sequence: CASSLSARGTEAFF. Here the CDR3 DNA reads TGTGCCAGCAGTTTATCCGCCAGGGGCACTGAAGCTTTCTTT.

The chain recombines TRBV5-1 with TRBJ1-1; D is perhaps TRBD1 (5 bases). This CDR3 spans 14 amino acids. Trimming removed 3 bases from V and 3 bases from J, with 12 bases in between. In germline, CDR1 is SGHRS, CDR2 YFSETQ. Here the CDR3 reads CASSSIMGHTEAFF. CDR3 sequence (DNA): TGCGCCAGCAGCTCCATTATGGGGCACACTGAAGCTTTCTTT. Using reference TRBV5-1 and TRBJ1-1 for the parts outside the CDR3, the full variable domain is KAGVTQTPRYLIKTRGQQVTLSCSPISGHRSVSWYQQTPGQGLQFLFEYFSETQRNKGNFPGRFSGRQFSNSRSEMNVSTLELGDSALYLCASSSIMGHTEAFFGQGTRLTVV.

The chain couples TRBV19 to TRBJ2-5, with 14 bases fitting TRBD2. The germline V gene has CDR1 LNHDA and CDR2 SQIVND (reference sequence). V trimming: 5 bases; J trimming: 0 bases; junction bases outside the gene matches: 2. CDR3 length equals 16 residues. This chain's CDR3 is CASSGGLAGDQETQYF. In DNA form, the CDR3 reads TGTGCCAGTAGTGGGGGACTAGCGGGGGACCAAGAGACCCAGTACTTC.

The chain joins TRBV30 to TRBJ2-7; 9 bases align to TRBD1. The CDR3 extends over 12 amino acids. CDR1 is GTSNPN and CDR2 is SVGIG in the germline V gene (reference sequence). The ends lost 0 bases at V and 9 bases at J; junction bases unmatched: 3. CDR3 region: CAWSVAQGAQYF. CDR3 DNA: TGTGCCTGGAGTGTAGCACAGGGGGCGCAGTACTTC.

The chain combines TRBV4-1 with TRBJ1-1; tentative D call: TRBD1 (6 bases). Trimming shortened V by 3 bases and J by 0 bases, and 17 bases separated the two germline ends. The CDR3 runs to 17 residues. Germline-derived CDR1 and CDR2 are MGHRA and YSYEKL. CDR3 nucleotide sequence: TGCGCCAGCAGCCATGGGCCGGGACAACTCATGAACACTGAAGCTTTCTTT. Translated, it gives CASSHGPGQLMNTEAFF.

The V and J genes are TRBV4-1 and TRBJ2-5; TRBD2 aligns across 9 bases. Germline V gives CDR1 MGHRA, CDR2 YSYEKL. This CDR3 is 18 amino acids long. Trimming at V came to 0 bases and at J to 5 bases, leaving 13 bases not matched to a gene. CDR3 DNA: TGCGCCAGCAGCCAAGAATCCAGCGGGGGGTTCCTAAAGGAGACCCAGTACTTC. Protein: CASSQESSGGFLKETQYF.

CDR3 region: CASSYSGQYEKLFF. The CDR3 bases are TGTGCCAGCAGTTACTCCGGACAGTATGAAAAACTGTTTTTT. J is TRBJ1-4 and V is TRBV6-6; weak D call: TRBD1 (6 bases). V was shortened by 0 bases and J by 6 bases, with 8 bases between the two germline ends. The CDR3 covers 14 residues. Germline V gene sequence: CDR1 MNHNY, CDR2 SVGAGI (reference sequence).

This chain uses TRBV18 with TRBJ2-5, with TRBD1 matching 7 bases. The CDR3 sequence is 15 residues long. Trimming at V came to 1 base and at J to 5 bases, leaving 7 bases not matched to a gene. Germline loops: CDR1 KGHSH, CDR2 LQKENI. The DNA of the CDR3 is TGTGCCAGCTCACCACAGGGGGCGACGAAGGAGACCCAGTACTTC. Protein sequence: CASSPQGATKETQYF.

The gene calls are TRBV5-6 and TRBJ2-7, with 7 positions matching TRBD2. The V and J ends lost 3 bases and 6 bases, in that order; junction bases with no gene match: 0. The CDR3 runs 11 residues. Germline CDR1 and CDR2: SGHDT and YYEEEE. The chain's CDR3 is CASSWTSEQYF. In DNA, the CDR3 is TGTGCCAGCAGCTGGACTAGCGAGCAGTACTTC. Full variable domain (rest looked up from reference TRBV5-6 and TRBJ2-7): DAGVTQSPTHLIKTRGQQVTLRCSPKSGHDTVSWYQQALGQGPQFIFQYYEEEERQRGNFPDRFSGHQFPNYSSELNVNALLLGDSALYLCASSWTSEQYFGPGTRLTVT.

The V gene is TRBV5-6, the J gene TRBJ2-5; no reliable D call. The CDR3 has 11 amino acids. The ends were cut back, 1 base at V and 5 bases at J, with 3 bases in the middle. The germline V gene encodes CDR1 SGHDT and CDR2 YYEEEE. CDR3 sequence (DNA): TGTGCCAGCAGCTTGCGGGAGACCCAGTACTTC. Its protein product is CASSLRETQYF.

The chain combines TRBV27 with TRBJ2-6, with D maybe TRBD1 (8 bases). V was shortened by 7 bases and J by 3 bases, with 22 bases between the two germline ends. This CDR3 is built from 18 residues. The germline V gene has CDR1 MNHEY and CDR2 SMNVEV (reference sequence). In DNA, the CDR3 is TGTGCCAGCAACCCCATCGGGGGGACAGGTTTTGGGGCCAACGTCCTGACTTTC. Its translation: CASNPIGGTGFGANVLTF. Using reference TRBV27 and TRBJ2-6 for the parts outside the CDR3, the full variable domain is EAQVTQNPRYLITVTGKKLTVTCSQNMNHEYMSWYRQDPGLGLRQIYYSMNVEVTDKGDVPEGYKVSRKEKRNFPLILESPSPNQTSLYFCASNPIGGTGFGANVLTFGAGSRLTVL.

V and J are TRBV9 and TRBJ1-3; TRBD1 agrees at 9 bases. CDR1 and CDR2 (germline): SGDLS, YYNGEE. This CDR3 is built from 16 residues. Trimming took 5 bases from V and 4 from J; bases not matched to a gene: 10. The DNA of the CDR3 is TGTGCCAGCAGATATGGACAGGGGCTTAAGGGAAACACCATATATTTT. It codes for CASRYGQGLKGNTIYF.

As DNA, the CDR3 is TGTGCGTGGGGAGATCGGGGGGCCCCCCCGGGTACGCAGTATTTT. The encoded protein is CAWGDRGAPPGTQYF. J is TRBJ2-3 and V is TRBV30; possible D gene TRBD2, 7 bases. CDR3 length equals 15 residues. CDR1 is GTSNPN, CDR2 SVGIG, per germline (reference sequence).